This T cell receptor (beta chain) was documented in a study of radiotherapy plus CTLA-4 blockade in lung cancer. Whole-study context: About a sixth of enrolled patients responded objectively, and over 30% had disease control. Findings of the study overall: Peripheral blood showed expansion of tumor-derived TCR clones after radiotherapy and ipilimumab.

The repertoire was sequenced with immunoSEQ multiplex PCR; TCRdb's copy has only in-frame clones and lacks some. The repertoire includes some 110,000 clones, around 84% of them detected once, and roughly 3.3% sits in the top ten. The CDR3 runs to 14 residues. Germline V gene sequence: CDR1 SGHAT, CDR2 FQDESV (reference sequence). Trimming stripped 4 bases from V and 8 bases from J, with 14 bases between. Those with chemo-refractory metastatic non-small-cell lung cancer were treated with focal radiation combined with CTLA-4 blockade using ipilimumab. In regard to this clone: The target antigen is unknown.

This sequence was found in a human donor with non-small cell lung cancer that progressed on radiotherapy plus ipilimumab. Some clones in this sample may be carry-over from other donors' samples. This chain links TRBV11-1 with TRBJ2-2; D is tentatively TRBD1 or TRBD2 (5 bases each). The sequenced sample was peripheral blood, obtained from a patient treated with radiotherapy plus ipilimumab. CDR3 bases: TGTGCCAGCAGCTCGGGACCGGAGTTTGGGGAGCTGTTTTTT. This translates into CASSSGPEFGELFF.